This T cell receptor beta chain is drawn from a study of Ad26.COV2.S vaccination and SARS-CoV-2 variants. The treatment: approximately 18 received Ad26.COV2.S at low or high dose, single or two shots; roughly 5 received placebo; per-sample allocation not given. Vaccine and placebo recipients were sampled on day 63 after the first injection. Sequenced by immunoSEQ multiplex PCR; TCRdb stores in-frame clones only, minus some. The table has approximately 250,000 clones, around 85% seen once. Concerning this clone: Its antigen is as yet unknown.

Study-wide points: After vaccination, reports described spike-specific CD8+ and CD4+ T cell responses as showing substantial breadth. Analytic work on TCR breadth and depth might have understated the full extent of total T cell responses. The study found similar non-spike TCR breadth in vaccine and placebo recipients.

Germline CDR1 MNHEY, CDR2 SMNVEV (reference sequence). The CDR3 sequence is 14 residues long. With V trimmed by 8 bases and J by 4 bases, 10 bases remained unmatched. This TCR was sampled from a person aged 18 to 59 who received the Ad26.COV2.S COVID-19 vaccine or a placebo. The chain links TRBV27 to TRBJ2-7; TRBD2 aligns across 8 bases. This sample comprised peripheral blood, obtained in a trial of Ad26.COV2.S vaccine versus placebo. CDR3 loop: CASALRGGLYEQYF. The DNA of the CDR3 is TGTGCCAGCGCTTTACGGGGGGGCCTTTACGAGCAGTACTTC.